This T cell receptor beta chain was observed in a study of human T cells and chemical hapten exposure. Study overall: Mostly female, the patients presented with alopecia areata, totalis or universalis.

Time point reported: pre-sensitization, week 0. Treatment of the sample: therapeutic diphenylcyclopropenone sensitization with weekly scalp DPC. Donors were 18 to 70-year-old alopecia patients suitable for DPC. The V and J ends lost 4 bases and 7 bases respectively, with 20 bases between them. The CDR3 has 16 amino acids. The germline gives CDR1 LGHDT, CDR2 YNNKEL (reference sequence). MiXCR, run by TCRdb on the RACE reads, gives a single entry per CDR3 protein. This table holds around 350,000 distinct CDR3 sequences, around 5.5% found once. This sequence was found in a young woman with alopecia areata. Some clones in this sample may be carry-over from other donors' samples. The specimen was whole blood, collected in connection with sensitization to the hapten diphenylcyclopropenone (DPC). The chain recombines TRBV3-1 with TRBJ2-1, with D perhaps TRBD2 (7 bases). In DNA form, the CDR3 reads TGTGCCAGCAGCCCATTGGGGGGGGCAACGCTGAATGAGCAGTTCTTC. It translates to CASSPLGGATLNEQFF.